Listed here is a single TCR beta chain. This clone was detected once. The specificity of this receptor is unknown. There are no base qualities to consult, and no much larger clone falls within one base. These data originate in a study of T cell responses to AZD1222 COVID-19 vaccine (dated by TCRdb to the early 2020s). With respect to the entire study: A total of about 250 trial participants underwent TCR sequencing, of whom more than 200 had received two doses of AZD1222 and approximately 26 had received two doses of the MenACWY control vaccine. Trial participants were enrolled into age subgroups of 18-55, 56-69 and 70-plus years, which contained about 150, 28 and 57 TCR-sequenced participants, respectively.

The CDR3 contains 12 residues, cysteine and phenylalanine counted. CDR3 DNA only is kept here, 36 bases in frame from base 1. The junction carries 11 bases between V and J, which are trimmed by 3 bases and 9 bases respectively. The germline V gene specifies MDHEN as CDR1 and SYDVKM as CDR2. The study at large found these results: Nearly half of unique spike-specific TCRs reportedly recognized epitopes outside regions mutated in the B.1.351 and B.1.1.7 variants. The whole spike protein was spanned by vaccine-associated CD4 TCRs, and dominant responses were seen in regions 160-218 and 743-854. No day 14 peak-response samples were available, so repertoires were characterized only after the peak T cell response. The 56-69-year group was small, and its depth increase did not reach significance, likely because of low power. Participants were mostly white British and included more females than males, and it was suggested by the authors that clonal diversity may have been underestimated. Conclusions about previously exposed vaccinees are limited, since just five to seven AZD1222 recipients were seropositive for SARS-CoV-2 at baseline. After two AZD1222 doses, spike-specific TCR breadth and depth were significantly higher than at day 0 and than in MenACWY recipients.

The time point label on this specimen signifies: about 28 days (+/-7) after the second vaccine dose. Because spike-specific TCR depth and breadth did not differ between the two schedules, AZD1222 recipients who got a second dose at roughly 4 weeks were pooled with those who got a second dose at roughly 12 weeks. Samples from vaccinated people were obtained from the UK trials COV001 and COV002, which included a single-blind randomized controlled phase 2/3 trial of AZD1222 (ChAdOx1 nCoV-19) in healthy adults. For TCRbeta chain sequencing, PBMC samples from trial participants were taken at day 0 and at day 28 after the second dose. The CDR3 regions of human TCRbeta chains were analyzed by immunosequencing. On the authors' methods: Repertoire TCRs were matched against a reference library of SARS-CoV-2-specific TCRs generated with the MIRA antigen-specificity platform. Breadth meant the fraction of unique TCRs that were SARS-CoV-2-associated, whereas depth meant the fraction of total T cells that were SARS-CoV-2-associated. Using the MIRA data, every spike-specific TCR was mapped to the spike region that the TCR reacted to and assigned to either a CD4 or a CD8 class. Log10-transformed breadth and depth values were compared by one-way ANOVA with Sidak's multiple comparisons tests. This immuneACCESS table, as held by TCRdb, lists in-frame sequences with V and J called but not all clones. Of the missing ones, under half trace to an unresolved V gene in checked studies; the others have no known cause. V and J calls and clone size come straight from that table; D and trimming were deduced from the DNA. Recorded for this sample are around 150,000 clones; more than 85% of them occurred a single time. The ten largest make up roughly 3.4% of the sample.

Sequenced here: peripheral blood, sampled 28 days after the second AZD1222 dose. The receptor's source is an adult who received the AZD1222 COVID-19 vaccine. The chain joins TRBV28 to TRBJ1-2, with no reliable assignment of the D segment. The nucleotide sequence reads as follows: TGTGCCAGCAGTTTGGGTGGAGGGCGCTACACCTTC. Its protein reads: CASSLGGGRYTF.